The 30 T cell receptor beta chains given below trace back to one sample, sequenced in a study of response to subunit inactivated influenza vaccine. Using its own MiXCR run on the RT-PCR reads, TCRdb lists one record per CDR3 protein. Of 400,000 to 650,000 distinct CDR3 sequences detected, more than 7% appear once; the ten largest clones hold less than 15%. Sequencing was performed on PBMCs from blood, taken roughly 24 months after vaccination. Every receptor here comes from a man in his fifties or sixties who received an inactivated influenza vaccine.

This clonotype was counted between two and nine times. CDR3 residues: CASSPRVAGASKNIQYF. The CDR3 region has the DNA TGCGCCAGCAGCCCCCGGGTAGCGGGGGCATCCAAAAACATTCAGTACTTC. J is TRBJ2-4 and V is TRBV4-3, with 9 bases aligning to TRBD2. V was clipped by 4 bases and J by 2 bases; unmatched bases: 9. Germline V gives CDR1 LGHNA, CDR2 YSLEER. This CDR3 spans 17 amino acids.

The rearrangement joins TRBV20-1 to TRBJ1-1; TRBD1 agrees at 10 bases. The CDR3 sequence is 15 residues long. Per germline, CDR1 DFQATT and CDR2 SNEGSKA (reference sequence). With V trimmed by 3 bases and J by 4 bases, 8 bases remained unmatched. The CDR3 loop reads CSARPKTGGGTEAFF. CDR3 in DNA: TGCAGTGCTAGGCCAAAGACAGGGGGCGGCACTGAAGCTTTCTTT.

The sample holds many counts of this clonotype. The V and J genes are TRBV20-1 and TRBJ1-1; TRBD1 is a possible D gene (6 bases). Germline V gene lookup returns CDR1 DFQATT and CDR2 SNEGSKA (reference sequence). The V end was cut by 5 bases, the J end by 1 base, with 17 bases between. This CDR3 spans 15 amino acids. The CDR3: CSAQQPGGWNTEAFF. The CDR3 DNA reads TGCAGTGCTCAGCAACCGGGGGGCTGGAACACTGAAGCTTTCTTT.

This clonotype has at least ten counts. This rearrangement joins TRBV10-3 to TRBJ2-2; possibly TRBD1 for D (6 bases). This CDR3 region has 14 residues. V dropped 6 bases and J dropped 3 bases, with 11 bases sitting between them. Germline V lookup: CDR1 ENHRY, CDR2 SYGVKD. CDR3 residues: CAISRGIDTGELFF. The CDR3 bases are TGTGCCATCAGCAGGGGAATTGACACCGGGGAGCTGTTTTTT.

This clonotype was detected a few times. This rearrangement joins TRBV20-1 to TRBJ2-2; TRBD2 is a possible D gene (6 bases). Per germline, CDR1 DFQATT and CDR2 SNEGSKA (reference sequence). CDR3 length: 14 amino acids. Trimming took 5 bases from V and 5 from J, leaving 15 bases between them. The CDR3 region has the DNA TGCAGTGCTCCAACTAGCACGGGGACCGGGGAGCTGTTTTTT. As protein: CSAPTSTGTGELFF.

The chain carries TRBV5-4 and TRBJ1-3; D not resolved. Trimming removed 9 bases from V and 2 bases from J, with 12 bases in between. This CDR3 contains 13 residues. The germline V gene has CDR1 SGHNT and CDR2 YYREEE (reference sequence). The CDR3 DNA reads as TGTGCCACCTTCTTCTACACTGGAAACACCATATATTTT. Its translation is CATFFYTGNTIYF.

This clonotype was detected only a few times. The chain combines TRBV12-3 or TRBV12-4 with TRBJ2-4; D is perhaps TRBD2 (6 bases). This CDR3 region has 13 residues. V dropped 7 bases and J dropped 4 bases, with 11 bases sitting between them. The CDR3 nucleotides are TGTGCCAGCACCGCTAGCGATAAAAACATTCAGTACTTC. Protein sequence: CASTASDKNIQYF.

The chain joins TRBV10-3 to TRBJ2-1, with 11 bases fitting TRBD2. This CDR3 region has 15 residues. The V and J ends lost 6 bases and 6 bases, in that order; junction bases with no gene match: 7. Per the germline V gene, CDR1 is ENHRY and CDR2 is SYGVKD. CDR3 DNA sequence: TGTGCCATCAGGGCGACTAGCGGGATTACCAATGAGCAGTTCTTC. Translated: CAIRATSGITNEQFF.

This rearrangement joins TRBV24-1 to TRBJ2-7, with D perhaps TRBD1 (5 bases). This CDR3 has 13 residues. Germline assignment: CDR1 KGHDR and CDR2 SFDVKD. V was cut by 3 bases and J by 4 bases, with 9 bases left in between. The DNA for the CDR3 is TGTGCCACCAGTGATGGGGCAGGGTACGAGCAGTACTTC. Amino acid sequence: CATSDGAGYEQYF.

This clonotype was counted between two and nine times. V is TRBV20-1 and J is TRBJ2-7, with 12 nucleotides matching TRBD2. The CDR3 extends over 15 amino acids. The ends lost 6 bases at V and 4 bases at J; junction bases unmatched: 10. Germline V lookup: CDR1 DFQATT, CDR2 SNEGSKA (reference sequence). In nucleotides, the CDR3 is TGCAGTGCCAACCCTACTAGCGGGGGGCTTTACGAGCAGTACTTC. This sequence encodes CSANPTSGGLYEQYF.

The DNA for the CDR3 is TGTGCCAGCTCACCACGGGGGGCAGGGGATACGCAGTATTTT. This codes for CASSPRGAGDTQYF. The chain couples TRBV18 to TRBJ2-3; D is perhaps TRBD1 or TRBD2 (6 bases each). The V end was cut by 1 base, the J end by 6 bases, with 11 bases between. CDR3 length equals 14 residues. CDR1 is KGHSH, CDR2 LQKENI, per germline.

This clonotype was counted ten times or more. The chain combines TRBV3-1 with TRBJ2-5; D gene unclear. V was cut by 5 bases and J by 0 bases, with 7 bases left in between. CDR3 length: 13 residues. Germline CDR1 LGHDT, CDR2 YNNKEL (reference sequence). In DNA, the CDR3 is TGTGCCAGCAGCACGACGTACCAAGAGACCCAGTACTTC. Its protein is CASSTTYQETQYF.

The chain employs TRBV4-1 and TRBJ2-3; TRBD2 might be the D (6 bases). From germline, CDR1 is MGHRA and CDR2 YSYEKL. Trimming removed 0 bases at V and 5 bases at J, with 21 bases between. This CDR3 region has 18 residues. The CDR3 coding sequence is TGCGCCAGCAGCCAAGATCCCACCTCTAGCGATCGCCTAGATACGCAGTATTTT. It is translated as CASSQDPTSSDRLDTQYF.

The V call is TRBV20-1, the J call TRBJ2-1, with a tentative D call TRBD2 (5 bases). The V gene's germline CDR1 is DFQATT and CDR2 SNEGSKA (reference sequence). This CDR3 has 16 residues. V lost 0 bases and J lost 0, with 12 bases in between. CDR3 DNA: TGCAGTGCTAGAGATACCCATGGGAGCTCCTACAATGAGCAGTTCTTC. It codes for CSARDTHGSSYNEQFF.

This clonotype was seen repeatedly, ten times or more. The chain is built from TRBV29-1 and TRBJ2-1; D remains unclear. This CDR3 contains 13 residues. Germline CDR1 reads SQVTM; CDR2 reads ANQGSEA. V shed 0 bases and J shed 13 bases, with 16 bases lying between them. DNA of the CDR3: TGCAGCGTTGAAGATCGGGCTAAGGCAGGACAGTTCTTC. Translated: CSVEDRAKAGQFF.

The rearrangement links TRBV6-1 to TRBJ2-3; 14 nucleotides align to TRBD2. Trimming took 7 bases from V and 6 from J; bases not matched to a gene: 9. The CDR3 covers 16 residues. The germline V gene has CDR1 MNHNS and CDR2 SASEGT. The DNA of the CDR3 is TGTGCCAGCACGGAGACTAGCGGGAGGGCAGCCGATACGCAGTATTTT. Amino acid sequence: CASTETSGRAADTQYF.

V usage is TRBV4-2 and J usage is TRBJ2-7, with a tentative D call TRBD2 (6 bases). Trimming shortened V by 1 base and J by 2 bases, and 18 bases separated the two germline ends. Germline assignment: CDR1 LGHNA and CDR2 YNFKEQ. There are 17 residues in the CDR3. The CDR3 bases are TGTGCCAGCAGCCAAGCCGCCGCTAGCGCCCAAGCCTACGAGCAGTACTTC. It translates to CASSQAAASAQAYEQYF.

This clonotype was counted between two and nine times. The chain is built from TRBV29-1 and TRBJ2-5; D not resolved. CDR1 SQVTM and CDR2 ANQGSEA come from the germline V gene. Trimming shortened V by 4 bases and J by 4 bases, and 7 bases separated the two germline ends. The length of the CDR3 is 11 residues. CDR3 coding DNA: TGCAGCGTTGTGCCCGGAGAGACCCAGTACTTC. Its translation is CSVVPGETQYF.

The V call is TRBV12-3 or TRBV12-4, the J call TRBJ2-1, with TRBD2 matching 10 bases. Losses at the gene ends were 4 bases for V and 6 bases for J; bases not matched to a gene: 3. There are 14 residues in the CDR3. This CDR3 is CASSYSGGTNEQFF. CDR3 nucleotides: TGTGCCAGCAGTTATAGCGGGGGGACCAATGAGCAGTTCTTC.

This clonotype was recorded many times. The CDR3 bases are TGTGCCAGCAGAGGTGACGGGACAGCCAAAGAGACCCAGTACTTC. Protein: CASRGDGTAKETQYF. V usage is TRBV28 and J usage is TRBJ2-5, with TRBD1 identical over 7 bases. V lost 6 bases, J lost 3 bases, and 10 bases stayed unmatched. The V gene's germline CDR1 is MDHEN and CDR2 SYDVKM. CDR3 length: 15 amino acids.

This clonotype was seen at least ten times. V and J are TRBV10-3 and TRBJ1-2, with D possibly TRBD1 on 6 matching bases. The CDR3 is made up of 15 amino acids. The V and J ends lost 0 bases and 4 bases respectively, with 12 bases between them. CDR1 is ENHRY and CDR2 is SYGVKD in the germline V gene. The CDR3 DNA is TGTGCCATCAGTGAGTCCGCAGGGGTTGGCTATGGCTACACCTTC. Translating it yields CAISESAGVGYGYTF.

This clonotype was counted between two and nine times. The genes are TRBV20-1 and TRBJ1-5; 8 bases are shared with TRBD1. CDR3 length: 14 amino acids. Germline CDR1 DFQATT, CDR2 SNEGSKA (reference sequence). V lost 5 bases, J lost 2 bases, and 5 bases stayed unmatched. This CDR3 reads CSASGGSGNQPQHF. DNA of the CDR3: TGCAGTGCTTCAGGGGGCTCGGGCAATCAGCCCCAGCATTTT.

The rearrangement joins TRBV11-1 to TRBJ1-1; D might be TRBD1 (6 bases). V lost 5 bases, J lost 4 bases, and 26 bases lay in between. There are 18 residues in the CDR3. Germline V gene lookup returns CDR1 SGHAT and CDR2 FQDESV (reference sequence). The CDR3 reads CASSLMGRDIGVGTEAFF. The DNA for the CDR3 is TGTGCCAGCAGCCTTATGGGCCGGGACATCGGCGTCGGCACTGAAGCTTTCTTT.

The chain has TRBV20-1 and TRBJ1-2; possibly TRBD1 for D (5 bases). Germline V gene sequence: CDR1 DFQATT, CDR2 SNEGSKA (reference sequence). V gave up 0 bases and J gave up 7 bases, with 15 bases separating them. The CDR3 loop spans 14 amino acids. The CDR3 loop reads CSARDLVQGSGYTF. CDR3 nucleotides: TGCAGTGCTAGAGATCTGGTTCAGGGAAGTGGCTACACCTTC.

The V gene is TRBV4-2, the J gene TRBJ2-3; 9 bases line up with TRBD2. The CDR3 runs 15 residues. Germline V gene sequence: CDR1 LGHNA, CDR2 YNFKEQ. Unmatched junction bases numbered 4, after V lost 1 base and J lost 5 bases. CDR3 amino acids: CASSQGIAGEDTQYF. CDR3 bases: TGTGCCAGCAGCCAAGGGATAGCGGGAGAAGATACGCAGTATTTT.

This clonotype was observed a few times. This chain uses TRBV9 with TRBJ1-1, with no clear D. V shed 0 bases and J shed 1 base, with 7 bases lying between them. The CDR3 consists of 14 residues. Germline lookup yields CDR1 SGDLS and CDR2 YYNGEE. The CDR3 region has the DNA TGTGCCAGCAGCGTAGAGGCGGCGAACACTGAAGCTTTCTTT. Translated, it gives CASSVEAANTEAFF. Combining the CDR3 with reference TRBV9 and TRBJ1-1 gives the whole variable domain DSGVTQTPKHLITATGQRVTLRCSPRSGDLSVYWYQQSLDQGLQFLIQYYNGEERAKGNILERFSAQQFPDLHSELNLSSLELGDSALYFCASSVEAANTEAFFGQGTRLTVV.

This clonotype was recorded many times. The V gene is TRBV3-1, the J gene TRBJ1-1; D may be TRBD1 (5 bases). Germline V gives CDR1 LGHDT, CDR2 YNNKEL (reference sequence). This CDR3 spans 16 amino acids. Trimming took 1 base from V and 8 from J, leaving 20 bases between them. The CDR3 nucleotides read TGTGCCAGCAGCCAAGTTCTAGGACAATCGGGAGGGGAAGCTTTCTTT. Protein product: CASSQVLGQSGGEAFF.

In its sample, this clonotype was seen a few times. V and J are TRBV20-1 and TRBJ2-7; 11 positions agree with TRBD2. The CDR3 spans 15 residues. J lost 4 bases, V lost 4 bases, and 9 bases had no gene match. The V gene's germline CDR1 is DFQATT and CDR2 SNEGSKA (reference sequence). The CDR3 DNA reads as TGCAGTGCTAAGGTCCCGGGACTAGCGGTGTACGAGCAGTACTTC. It encodes CSAKVPGLAVYEQYF.

This clonotype was seen a handful of times. This rearrangement joins TRBV4-3 to TRBJ2-2; D is perhaps TRBD1 (5 bases). There are 15 residues in the CDR3. Trimming removed 1 base from V and 2 bases from J, with 8 bases in between. Germline CDR1 LGHNA, CDR2 YSLEER. This CDR3 reads CASSQVGRNTGELFF. CDR3 in DNA: TGCGCCAGCAGCCAAGTGGGGCGCAACACCGGGGAGCTGTTTTTT.

V and J are TRBV11-2 and TRBJ2-6; perhaps D is TRBD1 or TRBD2 (7 bases each). The V end was cut by 1 base, the J end by 0 bases, with 13 bases between. The CDR3 contains 18 residues. Germline-derived CDR1 and CDR2 are SGHAT and FQNNGV. Here the CDR3 reads CASSLVVRGGSGANVLTF. The CDR3, as DNA: TGTGCCAGCAGCTTAGTCGTCAGGGGGGGCTCTGGGGCCAACGTCCTGACTTTC.